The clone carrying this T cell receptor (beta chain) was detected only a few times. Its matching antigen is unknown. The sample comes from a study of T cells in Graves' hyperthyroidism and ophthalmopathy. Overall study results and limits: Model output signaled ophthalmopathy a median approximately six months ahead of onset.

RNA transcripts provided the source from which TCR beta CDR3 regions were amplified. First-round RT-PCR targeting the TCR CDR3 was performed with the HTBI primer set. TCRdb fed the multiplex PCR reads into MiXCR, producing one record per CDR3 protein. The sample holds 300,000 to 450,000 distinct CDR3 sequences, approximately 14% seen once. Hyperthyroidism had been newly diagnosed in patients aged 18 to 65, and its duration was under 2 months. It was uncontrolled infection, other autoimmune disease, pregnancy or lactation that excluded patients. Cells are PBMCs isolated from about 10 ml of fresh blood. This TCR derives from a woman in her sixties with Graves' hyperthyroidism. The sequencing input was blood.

CDR3 nucleotides: TGTGCCAGTAGTATAGGGACAGGGGGTTCGTACGAGCAGTACTTC. Translated, it gives CASSIGTGGSYEQYF. The V gene is TRBV19, the J gene TRBJ2-7; 10 positions agree with TRBD1. CDR3 size: 15 residues. Per germline, CDR1 LNHDA and CDR2 SQIVND (reference sequence). V dropped 1 base and J dropped 4; count of bases not matched to a gene: 4.